The text below deals with one T cell receptor beta chain. Generated by immunoSEQ multiplex PCR, the TCRdb table keeps only in-frame clones and is missing some. The sample includes roughly 62,000 clones, roughly 90% seen only once; the top ten take approximately 2.1%. With 10 bases removed from V and 6 bases from J, the gap between germline ends came to 18 bases. Germline CDR1 is MNHEY and CDR2 is SMNVEV (reference sequence). The CDR3 has 14 residues. The data stem from a study of cytomegalovirus exposure and HLA in healthy donors. This clonotype was sampled from a woman in her twenties or thirties in good health and CMV-seronegative. The chain links TRBV27 to TRBJ1-4, with a weak D call TRBD1 (6 bases). Input material: PBMCs. The CDR3 spells CATRRGGIYEKLFF. Here the CDR3 DNA reads TGTGCCACCAGGAGGGGGGGCATATATGAAAAACTGTTTTTT.